Below are 28 T cell receptor beta chains sequenced from a single sample in a study of cytomegalovirus exposure and HLA in healthy donors. Researchers ran the PCR with 60 Vbeta and 13 Jbeta primers. Generated by immunoSEQ multiplex PCR, the TCRdb table keeps only in-frame clones and is missing some. The sample holds about 160,000 clones, 70% to 90% seen once. What was sequenced was PBMCs. The source of these receptors is a woman aged 30 to 39 in good health and CMV-seropositive.

This clone was counted between two and nine times. The CDR3 protein is CASSSWTSRGTDTQYF. CDR3 nucleotides: TGTGCCAGCAGCTCCTGGACTAGCAGGGGCACAGATACGCAGTATTTT. The rearrangement joins TRBV7-9 to TRBJ2-3; TRBD2 matches at 8 bases. This CDR3 spans 16 amino acids. Per the germline V gene, CDR1 is SEHNR and CDR2 is FQNEAQ (reference sequence). V trimming: 4 bases; J trimming: 1 base; junction bases outside the gene matches: 7.

CDR3 DNA: TGTGCCATCAGTGAAGACAAGGAAAAACTGTTTTTT. This gives the protein CAISEDKEKLFF. The chain uses TRBV10-3 and TRBJ1-4; D is undetermined. Looked up from germline, CDR1 is ENHRY and CDR2 is SYGVKD. Trimming shortened V by 3 bases and J by 8 bases, and 7 bases separated the two germline ends. CDR3 length: 12 residues.

This rearrangement joins TRBV9 to TRBJ2-7; 7 nucleotides agree with TRBD1. Per the germline V gene, CDR1 is SGDLS and CDR2 is YYNGEE. The CDR3 is 16 residues long. After removal of 3 bases from V and 2 bases from J, the junction contained 11 bases not matched to a gene. CDR3 region: CASSAQGEWGPYEQYF. The CDR3 nucleotides read TGTGCCAGCAGCGCCCAGGGGGAGTGGGGACCCTACGAGCAGTACTTC.

The chain couples TRBV7-2 to TRBJ2-1; TRBD2 is a possible D gene (5 bases). Trimming took off 5 bases at V and 7 bases at J, with 21 bases between the two ends. CDR3 length: 16 residues. Germline lookup yields CDR1 SGHTA and CDR2 FQGNSA. The CDR3 region has the DNA TGTGCCAGCAGCAACCGGGGATTTTCTTCGGGGAATGAGCAGTTCTTC. It is translated as CASSNRGFSSGNEQFF.

The chain combines TRBV5-1 with TRBJ1-2; D is perhaps TRBD1 (5 bases). CDR3 length equals 13 residues. CDR1 is SGHRS and CDR2 is YFSETQ in the germline V gene. V lost 3 bases, J lost 4 bases, and 10 bases lay in between. Written as DNA, the CDR3 is TGCGCCAGCAGCTCGGAGGGGCTCTATGGCTACACCTTC. The encoded protein is CASSSEGLYGYTF.

The chain has TRBV19 and TRBJ1-5; D is undetermined. Germline values: CDR1 LNHDA, CDR2 SQIVND (reference sequence). This CDR3 has 15 amino acids. The V end was cut by 3 bases, the J end by 9 bases, with 18 bases between. The CDR3 sequence: CASSMEVTSTRPQHF. The CDR3 nucleotides read TGTGCCAGTAGTATGGAAGTGACATCTACCCGGCCCCAGCATTTT.

The V call is TRBV29-1, the J call TRBJ2-5, with TRBD1 matching over 9 bases. CDR3 size: 13 residues. Germline-derived CDR1 and CDR2 are SQVTM and ANQGSEA. V lost 5 bases to trimming and J lost 3 bases; unmatched junction nucleotides: 4. In DNA form, the CDR3 reads TGCAGCGTTACCGGGACAGGGAAAGAGACCCAGTACTTC. Amino acids: CSVTGTGKETQYF.

The CDR3 region is CASSGGGGGETQYF. The DNA for the CDR3 is TGTGCCAGCAGCGGAGGAGGCGGTGGAGAGACCCAGTACTTC. The chain carries TRBV9 and TRBJ2-5; TRBD2 is a possible D gene (5 bases). Trimming cost V 3 bases and J 4 bases, with 13 bases left between them. Germline CDR1 reads SGDLS; CDR2 reads YYNGEE. There are 14 residues in the CDR3.

V is TRBV11-3 and J is TRBJ2-3, with 9 positions matching TRBD1. CDR1 is SGHNT, CDR2 YENEEA, per germline. The CDR3 runs to 15 residues. The V and J ends lost 2 bases and 2 bases, in that order; junction bases with no gene match: 2. The DNA for the CDR3 is TGTGCCAGCAGCTTAACAGGGGGCGACACAGATACGCAGTATTTT. This gives the protein CASSLTGGDTDTQYF.

With respect to this clone: A junction end diverges from the germline sequence, so it may reflect a read error. The rearrangement uses TRBV7-9 and TRBJ2-7, with D possibly being TRBD1 or TRBD2 (6 bases each). Per the germline V gene, CDR1 is SEHNR and CDR2 is FQNEAQ (reference sequence). This CDR3 has 15 amino acids. The DNA of the CDR3 is TGTTCCAGCAGCTTAGGAGGGACAACACAGTACGAGCAGTACTTC. Its translation: CSSSLGGTTQYEQYF.

The V and J genes are TRBV28 and TRBJ1-2; 8 nucleotides line up with TRBD1. V lost 2 bases, J lost 8 bases, and 1 base stayed unmatched. Germline V gives CDR1 MDHEN, CDR2 SYDVKM. This CDR3 is 12 amino acids long. CDR3 nucleotide sequence: TGTGCCAGCAGTTTACCAGGGGGCGGCTACACCTTC. Residues: CASSLPGGGYTF.

This clone was recorded once. This sequence joins TRBV19 and TRBJ2-7; TRBD2 aligns across 8 bases. Germline V gives CDR1 LNHDA, CDR2 SQIVND (reference sequence). The CDR3 runs to 15 residues. Trimming cost V 4 bases and J 0 bases; bases outside gene matches: 5. DNA of the CDR3: TGTGCCAGTAGTAGGGAGCGGGGGAGCTCCTACGAGCAGTACTTC. It specifies CASSRERGSSYEQYF.

A remark on this clone: Different DNA sequences within this sample yield the same CDR3. The chain recombines TRBV28 with TRBJ2-3; maybe TRBD2 (6 bases). Per the germline V gene, CDR1 is MDHEN and CDR2 is SYDVKM. The CDR3 loop spans 16 amino acids. The germline V and J ends were trimmed by 3 bases and 5 bases, with 18 bases remaining between them. In DNA, the CDR3 is TGTGCCAGCAGTTTCGTCCTCTTGACGGGGGTAGATACGCAGTATTTT. Translating gives CASSFVLLTGVDTQYF.

This rearrangement joins TRBV5-5 to TRBJ2-6; tentatively, D is TRBD2 (5 bases). V was trimmed by 3 bases and J by 0 bases, leaving 10 bases between them. CDR3 length: 16 amino acids. From germline, CDR1 is SGHKS and CDR2 YYEKEE (reference sequence). This CDR3 reads CASSSGRSSGANVLTF. The CDR3 DNA follows: TGTGCCAGCAGCTCGGGGAGAAGCTCTGGGGCCAACGTCCTGACTTTC.

The genes are TRBV21-1 and TRBJ1-2; no DNA check was done on the table's D call, TRBD1. TRBV21-1 is labeled a pseudogene. This CDR3 has 15 amino acids. As DNA, the CDR3 is TGTGCCAGCAGCAATTGGCAGTCAGCTAACTATGGCTACACCTTC. Its translation is CASSNWQSANYGYTF.

The gene calls are TRBV30 and TRBJ1-3; D is unresolved. CDR1 and CDR2 from the germline V gene are GTSNPN and SVGIG (reference sequence). V was shortened by 0 bases and J by 0 bases, with 9 bases between the two germline ends. The CDR3 length is 15 residues. The DNA for the CDR3 is TGTGCCTGGAGTGTACAATCCAGCTCTGGAAACACCATATATTTT. Translated: CAWSVQSSSGNTIYF.

The chain carries TRBV5-1 and TRBJ1-1, with 8 bases aligning to TRBD1. CDR1 and CDR2 from the germline V gene are SGHRS and YFSETQ. This CDR3 contains 14 residues. Trimming removed 4 bases from V and 3 bases from J; junction bases left unmatched: 5. The CDR3 here is CASSRDRGDTEAFF. CDR3 sequence (DNA): TGCGCCAGCAGCCGCGACAGGGGTGACACTGAAGCTTTCTTT.

The chain carries TRBV7-6 and TRBJ1-2; D is ambiguous. Germline CDR1 and CDR2: SGHVS and FNYEAQ. Trimming cost V 2 bases and J 5 bases, with 9 bases left between them. This CDR3 has 13 residues. Here the CDR3 reads CASSLQAAYGYTF. The CDR3, as DNA: TGTGCCAGCAGCTTACAAGCCGCGTATGGCTACACCTTC.

This clone was detected a few times. This rearrangement joins TRBV9 to TRBJ2-7; 8 nucleotides agree with TRBD2. Trimming at V came to 4 bases and at J to 3 bases, leaving 9 bases not matched to a gene. Germline CDR1 and CDR2: SGDLS and YYNGEE. This CDR3 is built from 15 residues. Here the CDR3 DNA reads TGTGCCAGCAGCCTCGGGAGGGGTTACGACTACGAGCAGTACTTC. Translating it yields CASSLGRGYDYEQYF.

This clone was detected only a few times. V gene TRBV5-1 combines with J gene TRBJ2-3; maybe TRBD2 (5 bases). CDR1 is SGHRS, CDR2 YFSETQ, per germline. The CDR3 length is 14 residues. Trimming stripped 2 bases from V and 1 base from J, with 8 bases between. The CDR3 reads CASSFEGRTDTQYF. Here the CDR3 DNA reads TGCGCCAGCAGCTTTGAGGGCCGCACAGATACGCAGTATTTT.

This clone was seen more than once but under ten times. The chain couples TRBV12-5 to TRBJ2-4; 14 nucleotides line up with TRBD2. CDR1 LGHNT and CDR2 FRNRAP come from the germline V gene. The CDR3 loop spans 20 amino acids. Trimming cost V 7 bases and J 0 bases; bases outside gene matches: 14. The CDR3 protein is CASAEGTSGGASLAKNIQYF. In nucleotides, the CDR3 is TGTGCTAGTGCCGAAGGGACTAGCGGGGGTGCCTCCCTAGCCAAAAACATTCAGTACTTC.

This clone was observed a handful of times. This chain links TRBV19 with TRBJ2-3; a weak D match, TRBD2 (6 bases). The ends were cut back, 8 bases at V and 2 bases at J, with 14 bases in the middle. Germline V gives CDR1 LNHDA, CDR2 SQIVND (reference sequence). The CDR3 is 14 amino acids. The CDR3 coding sequence is TGTGCCAGTGGGACTTTAGGGACCACAGATACGCAGTATTTT. It is translated as CASGTLGTTDTQYF.

This clone came up a few times. The chain uses TRBV18 and TRBJ2-1; 11 bases map to TRBD1. V was pared by 5 bases and J by 5 bases, with 5 bases of the junction left unmatched. The CDR3 is 15 residues long. The V gene's germline CDR1 is KGHSH and CDR2 LQKENI. The CDR3 loop is CASSRGQGVNNEQFF. For the CDR3, the DNA is TGTGCCAGCTCAAGGGGACAGGGGGTTAACAATGAGCAGTTCTTC.

The count of this clone is one. The rearrangement links TRBV5-6 to TRBJ1-1; 8 bases agree with TRBD1. CDR1 SGHDT and CDR2 YYEEEE come from the germline V gene. V shed 4 bases and J 7 bases; nucleotides not matched to a gene: 15. The CDR3 has 16 residues. The CDR3 DNA follows: TGTGCCAGCAGCCACGCTATTTCAGGGGGCGCGGGTGAAGCTTTCTTT. It yields the protein CASSHAISGGAGEAFF.

The chain couples TRBV7-9 to TRBJ1-2; 8 positions agree with TRBD1. CDR1 and CDR2 (germline): SEHNR, FQNEAQ (reference sequence). The V segment lost 5 bases and the J segment 4 bases; nucleotides outside the gene matches: 9. The CDR3 extends over 15 amino acids. The CDR3 is CASSQGAGLSYGYTF. The DNA of the CDR3 is TGTGCCAGCAGCCAGGGGGCTGGGCTATCCTATGGCTACACCTTC. The full variable domain, its missing parts supplied by reference TRBV7-9 and TRBJ1-2, is DTGVSQNPRHKITKRGQNVTFRCDPISEHNRLYWYRQTLGQGPEFLTYFQNEAQLEKSRLLSDRFSAERPKGSFSTLEIQRTEQGDSAMYLCASSQGAGLSYGYTFGSGTRLTVV.

The chain uses TRBV11-2 and TRBJ2-5; 10 nucleotides match TRBD2. V lost 3 bases, J lost 5 bases, and 3 bases stayed unmatched. This CDR3 spans 14 amino acids. The germline CDR1 and CDR2 sequences are SGHAT and FQNNGV. The CDR3 nucleotides read TGTGCCAGCAGCTTCAAACTAGCGGGGGAGACCCAGTACTTC. Translating gives CASSFKLAGETQYF.

The chain recombines TRBV11-2 with TRBJ1-2; TRBD1 matches 8 bases. V was clipped by 6 bases and J by 4 bases; unmatched bases: 10. Germline values: CDR1 SGHAT, CDR2 FQNNGV. The CDR3 contains 15 residues. The CDR3: CASSPSGGQIYGYTF. CDR3 DNA sequence: TGTGCCAGCAGTCCCTCAGGGGGCCAGATCTATGGCTACACCTTC.

The V gene is TRBV14, the J gene TRBJ1-1, with D perhaps matching TRBD1 (6 bases). CDR3 length: 15 residues. V was cut by 9 bases and J by 2 bases, with 19 bases left in between. Germline V gene sequence: CDR1 SGHDN, CDR2 FVKESK. The CDR3 spells CASTPMAGANTEAFF. The CDR3, as DNA: TGTGCCAGTACCCCCATGGCAGGGGCAAACACTGAAGCTTTCTTT.